The TCR beta chain described here comes from a study of tumor-infiltrating lymphocytes in primary liver carcinoma listed by TCRdb under 2017. At the level of the whole study: Hepatocellular carcinoma (four) or combined HCC and intrahepatic cholangiocarcinoma (one) was present in the five patients, who were three men and two women aged 30 to 69 years. The tumors of the five patients were staged as T1-T3 N0M0, with maximum diameters ranging from roughly 4 to 11 cm. Each sample produced about 3.5 to 8 million productive TCRbeta reads, and read depth showed no significant difference between tissue types. Across five regions of each liver tumor, along with adjacent normal tissue and blood, the study brought together TCRbeta repertoire sequencing, expression microarrays and whole-exome sequencing. A total of about 35 specimens from 5 patients, comprising approximately 25 tumor regions, 5 adjacent noncancerous liver tissues and 5 peripheral blood samples, were covered by TCRbeta repertoire sequencing. To link TCRbeta repertoire diversity with the local molecular phenotype, the roughly 23 tumor region samples were profiled using Agilent mRNA microarrays. Repertoires from technical replicates were highly reproducible, with mean shared-clone rates approximately 0.88 and correlation coefficients above 0.95. What the authors observed across the whole study: Only the TCR beta chain was sequenced, which likely underestimates true repertoire diversity because unpaired alpha chains were not captured. Because the samples were bulk and unsorted, CD4+ and CD8+ T cell repertoires could not be compared. Only about 7.5-25% of top clones were found in all five regions of a tumor, suggesting spatial heterogeneity of tumor-infiltrating T cells. Pairs of tumor regions showed greater repertoire overlap (mean about 36%) than tumor-adjacent pairs (roughly 17%) or tumor-blood pairs (about 14%), which is consistent with antigen-driven expansion. With just five or six patients in the study, the authors point out that the findings should be validated in a larger study. The top 250 clones accounted for a significantly greater share of the repertoire in tumors than in blood (p = 0.039).

This clonotype was found many times. It has no known antigen specificity. There are no base qualities to consult, and no much larger clone falls within one base. Total RNA and DNA were co-extracted from approximately 20-30 mg of bulk tissue with the AllPrep DNA/RNA mini kit, without cell sorting. Between late 2015 and 2016, a handful of patients in China with histopathologically diagnosed primary liver carcinoma had surgical resection. Patients had chronic HBV infection and were treatment-naive at sampling. Five spatially separated regions were sampled from each tumor: the superior, inferior, left-lateral and right-lateral poles, plus the tumor centre. According to histology, viable tumor cells made up more than 80% of every tumor sample. Fresh tumor and adjacent tissue pieces were bisected, with one half stored in RNAlater at -80 degrees C and the other half sent for histology. Using a constant-region primer and ProtoScript II reverse transcriptase, TCRbeta-specific cDNA was reverse-transcribed from around 500 ng total RNA. Three nested multiplex PCR rounds, following a slightly modified ARM-PCR procedure, were used to build the TCRbeta libraries. Each of the first two PCR rounds ran for approximately 11 cycles using multiplex TRBV1-TRBV30 forward primers together with a Cbeta reverse primer. Sample barcodes and Illumina adapters were added in a final 25-cycle PCR using Deep VentR polymerase. Before sequencing, amplicons of 200-500 bp were purified from gel using a QIAquick gel extraction kit. An Illumina HiSeq 2500 was used to sequence the TCRbeta amplicons with 250-bp paired-end reads. Processing in the source paper ran as follows. Reads were quality-trimmed with Trimmomatic v0.33, and paired reads were merged with FLASH v1.2.11 to recover full CDR3 sequences. MiGEC v1.2.1b assigned V, D and J germline segments to the rearranged TCRbeta sequences. Clonotype statistics and Shannon-Wiener diversity indices were computed with VDJtools v1.0.0. To cut down on sampling bias, every analysis after diversity analysis relied on just the 250 most abundant clonotypes from each sample. TCRdb reprocessed the public reads (quality trimming at Q25 with fastp, clone calling with MiXCR) and kept in-frame beta chains. A single entry per CDR3 protein holds the most common genes and DNA from its merged rows. The V and J calls come from TCRdb's annotation, not from the publication. Counted in this sample were 150,000 to 200,000 distinct CDR3 sequences; approximately 80% of them appeared once. The biggest ten clones account for roughly 18% of the sample.

From the cysteine up to the phenylalanine, the CDR3 has a length of 14 residues. The kept DNA is CDR3 alone, 42 bases in frame from the first base. V sheds 6 bases and J sheds 3 bases, leaving 15 bases between their ends. From a lookup of the germline V gene, CDR1 and CDR2 are SGHVS and FQNEAQ. Rearrangement joined TRBV7-8 to TRBJ2-7; D gene: possibly TRBD1, on 6 matching bases. The origin of this receptor is a man aged 35 to 55 with primary liver carcinoma and hepatitis B virus infection. Sequencing was done on a sample of tumor tissue from primary liver carcinoma. In nucleotides, the sequence is TGTGCCAGCAGATCCAGGGGCAGAGTCTACGAGCAGTACTTC. Its protein reads: CASRSRGRVYEQYF.